The 26 T cell receptor beta chains given below trace back to one sample, sequenced in a study of shared clonotypes between healthy human individuals. The table came from immunoSEQ multiplex PCR; TCRdb's copy has only in-frame clones and leaves some out. This table holds fewer than 3 million clones, roughly 90% found once. Specimen: naive CD4+ T cells from PBMCs. The subset here: CD45RA+ positively selected. Receptors were obtained from a man aged 18 to 29 in good health. Some clones in this sample may be carry-over from other donors' samples.

The V and J genes are TRBV5-1 and TRBJ2-3; tentative D call: TRBD1 (6 bases). The V gene lost 0 bases and the J gene lost 4 bases, with 12 bases spanning the gap. Germline V gives CDR1 SGHRS, CDR2 YFSETQ. This CDR3 has 15 amino acids. The CDR3 DNA is TGCGCCAGCAGCTTGGCAGGGGCGGGTGCAGATACGCAGTATTTT. Protein: CASSLAGAGADTQYF. Combining the CDR3 with reference TRBV5-1 and TRBJ2-3 gives the whole variable domain KAGVTQTPRYLIKTRGQQVTLSCSPISGHRSVSWYQQTPGQGLQFLFEYFSETQRNKGNFPGRFSGRQFSNSRSEMNVSTLELGDSALYLCASSLAGAGADTQYFGPGTRLTVL.

V is TRBV15 and J is TRBJ2-6; D remains unclear. This CDR3 contains 17 residues. V was clipped by 1 base and J by 0 bases, with 10 bases between them. From germline, CDR1 is LNHNV and CDR2 YYDKDF (reference sequence). The chain's CDR3 is CATSRGLSSSGANVLTF. The CDR3 DNA reads TGTGCCACCAGCAGAGGATTGAGCAGCTCTGGGGCCAACGTCCTGACTTTC.

The chain employs TRBV29-1 and TRBJ2-7, with 8 nucleotides matching TRBD1. J was trimmed by 9 bases and V by 3 bases; bases with no gene match: 13. Germline V gene lookup returns CDR1 SQVTM and CDR2 ANQGSEA. This CDR3 has 14 amino acids. This chain's CDR3 is CSVDVPGQENMQYF. The CDR3 DNA reads as TGCAGCGTTGACGTCCCGGGACAGGAAAATATGCAGTACTTC.

In its sample, this clone was seen once. The chain carries TRBV9 and TRBJ2-3; the D is unclear. Between the trimmed V and J ends, which lost 0 bases and 2 bases, there was a span of 10 bases. This CDR3 has 15 amino acids. Germline V gene data show CDR1 as SGDLS and CDR2 as YYNGEE. For the CDR3, the DNA is TGTGCCAGCAGCGTAGCTATAATCATCACAGATACGCAGTATTTT. Translated: CASSVAIIITDTQYF.

The chain combines TRBV4-1 with TRBJ1-6; D is unclear. CDR1 and CDR2 (germline): MGHRA, YSYEKL. Between the trimmed V and J ends, which lost 4 bases and 7 bases, there was a span of 17 bases. This CDR3 has 16 amino acids. The CDR3, as DNA: TGCGCCAGCAGCCCGTGGTCTCGTACCGTAAATTCACCCCTCCACTTT. Encoded protein: CASSPWSRTVNSPLHF.

Regarding this clone: Other nucleotide sequences from this sample produce the same CDR3. V is TRBV7-3 and J is TRBJ2-5; D possibly corresponds to TRBD1 (5 bases). The V gene's germline CDR1 is SGHTA and CDR2 FQGTGA. Trimming removed 2 bases from V and 2 bases from J, with 6 bases in between. The CDR3 loop spans 13 amino acids. The CDR3 DNA is TGTGCCAGCAGCTTACGACAGCAAGAGACCCAGTACTTC. It translates to CASSLRQQETQYF. The variable domain in full, with the rest retrieved from reference TRBV7-3 and TRBJ2-5, is GAGVSQTPSNKVTEKGKYVELRCDPISGHTALYWYRQSLGQGPEFLIYFQGTGAADDSGLPNDRFFAVRPEGSVSTLKIQRTERGDSAVYLCASSLRQQETQYFGPGTRLLVL.

This clone was seen a single time. The chain recombines TRBV10-3 with TRBJ2-3, with a tentative D call TRBD2 (5 bases). Trimming stripped 0 bases from V and 14 bases from J, with 15 bases between. The germline CDR1 and CDR2 sequences are ENHRY and SYGVKD. CDR3 length: 13 amino acids. CDR3 in amino acids: CAISESLREMAYF. The CDR3 bases are TGTGCCATCAGTGAGTCATTGAGGGAAATGGCGTATTTT.

The genes are TRBV7-9 and TRBJ2-7, with D possibly TRBD2 on 7 matching bases. Trimming stripped 5 bases from V and 5 bases from J, with 19 bases between. CDR1 is SEHNR and CDR2 is FQNEAQ in the germline V gene (reference sequence). The CDR3 is 15 amino acids. The CDR3 DNA sequence: TGTGCCAGCAGCCACACGCGGGGGCAGAAGGACGAGCAGTACTTC. Translated: CASSHTRGQKDEQYF.

This clone was observed once. This sequence joins TRBV7-2 and TRBJ1-2, with D perhaps TRBD1 (6 bases). This CDR3 has 13 amino acids. The germline gives CDR1 SGHTA, CDR2 FQGNSA. V was trimmed by 4 bases and J by 4 bases, leaving 10 bases between them. Written as DNA, the CDR3 is TGTGCCAGCAGCTCCGGGACATCCTATGGCTACACCTTC. Amino acid sequence: CASSSGTSYGYTF.

The rearrangement links TRBV10-3 to TRBJ1-1; D is perhaps TRBD1 (5 bases). Per the germline V gene, CDR1 is ENHRY and CDR2 is SYGVKD. V lost 2 bases and J lost 0, with 10 bases in between. The CDR3 is 15 residues long. The CDR3 here is CAISEEGRMNTEAFF. The CDR3 coding sequence is TGTGCCATCAGTGAGGAGGGACGGATGAACACTGAAGCTTTCTTT.

The J gene is TRBJ2-7, the V gene TRBV4-1; TRBD2 is a possible D gene (6 bases). The CDR3 has 16 residues. The V gene lost 0 bases and the J gene lost 3 bases, with 15 bases spanning the gap. Germline lookup yields CDR1 MGHRA and CDR2 YSYEKL. In nucleotides, the CDR3 is TGCGCCAGCAGCCAAGATTTGGGGGGAGAGGGCTACGAGCAGTACTTC. Amino acid sequence: CASSQDLGGEGYEQYF.

This clone has just a few counts. At the DNA level, this CDR3 is encoded by other sequences in the same sample as well. The chain uses TRBV4-1 and TRBJ1-3; D is uncertain. CDR1 is MGHRA and CDR2 is YSYEKL in the germline V gene. There are 13 residues in the CDR3. Trimming pared 0 bases from V and 7 bases from J, leaving 7 bases between. CDR3 sequence: CASSQDLGNTIYF. The CDR3 nucleotides are TGCGCCAGCAGCCAAGATCTTGGGAACACCATATATTTT.

The rearrangement joins TRBV12-2 to TRBJ1-1. TRBV12-2 is noted as a pseudogene. CDR3 length: 14 amino acids. The CDR3 DNA reads as TGTGCAAGTCGCCCGGGCCGACCGAACACTGAAGCTTTCTTT. Amino acids: CASRPGRPNTEAFF.

The chain couples TRBV7-2 to TRBJ2-7; TRBD2 might be the D (7 bases). The V and J ends lost 2 bases and 5 bases respectively, with 16 bases between them. Germline V lookup: CDR1 SGHTA, CDR2 FQGNSA. The CDR3 covers 15 residues. CDR3 amino acids: CASSLLQGGVDEQYF. The CDR3, as DNA: TGTGCCAGCAGCTTACTACAGGGAGGGGTAGACGAGCAGTACTTC.

The chain carries TRBV5-1 and TRBJ2-7; 13 bases align to TRBD2. The germline CDR1 and CDR2 sequences are SGHRS and YFSETQ. The CDR3 is made up of 15 amino acids. The V and J ends lost 0 bases and 13 bases, in that order; junction bases with no gene match: 10. In DNA form, the CDR3 reads TGCGCCAGCAGCTTGGCCCCAAGACTAGCGGGAGGCCCCTACTTC. Translated: CASSLAPRLAGGPYF.

On this clone: This CDR3 is also generated by other DNA sequences in the sample. The rearrangement uses TRBV9 and TRBJ2-1; no reliable D call. Between the trimmed V and J ends, which lost 0 bases and 0 bases, there was a span of 4 bases. This CDR3 is 14 amino acids long. Germline V gene data show CDR1 as SGDLS and CDR2 as YYNGEE. CDR3 nucleotides: TGTGCCAGCAGCGTAGGGACCTCCTACAATGAGCAGTTCTTC. Translated, it gives CASSVGTSYNEQFF.

Of note for this clone: The sample holds other DNA sequences that translate to the same CDR3. The chain combines TRBV29-1 with TRBJ2-7, with 7 bases that match TRBD1. V was pared by 4 bases and J by 2 bases, with 5 bases of the junction left unmatched. Per germline, CDR1 SQVTM and CDR2 ANQGSEA. This CDR3 comprises 13 residues. CDR3 bases: TGCAGCGTTGGGGGCAGGGGGACCTACGAGCAGTACTTC. Translated, it gives CSVGGRGTYEQYF.

The chain links TRBV25-1 to TRBJ1-1, with D unclear. The V gene lost 5 bases and the J gene lost 1 base, with 8 bases spanning the gap. The CDR3 totals 13 residues. Germline CDR1 and CDR2: MGHDK and SYGVNS. The DNA for the CDR3 is TGTGCCAGCAGTTCGCGGGCGAACACTGAAGCTTTCTTT. This encodes CASSSRANTEAFF.

This chain joins TRBV6-5 and TRBJ1-5; perhaps TRBD1 as D (5 bases). Trimming shortened V by 6 bases and J by 3 bases, and 9 bases separated the two germline ends. The CDR3 is 13 residues long. Germline V gives CDR1 MNHEY, CDR2 SVGAGI. The CDR3 DNA reads TGTGCCAGCAGCTACAGGTCCAATCAGCCCCAGCATTTT. It codes for CASSYRSNQPQHF.

The CDR3 protein is CASSTNKQIGGRASEQFF. The CDR3 nucleotides read TGTGCCAGTAGTACCAATAAGCAGATTGGCGGGAGGGCCAGTGAGCAGTTCTTC. The rearrangement links TRBV19 to TRBJ2-1; the match to TRBD2 covers 9 bases. V lost 4 bases and J lost 9; bases outside the gene matches: 19. The CDR3 length is 18 residues. The germline V gene encodes CDR1 LNHDA and CDR2 SQIVND (reference sequence).

This chain joins TRBV29-1 and TRBJ2-3; 10 bases agree with TRBD2. Germline V gene sequence: CDR1 SQVTM, CDR2 ANQGSEA. The CDR3 contains 16 residues. V dropped 7 bases and J dropped 3; count of bases not matched to a gene: 13. The CDR3 spells CSAHSFPSGSTDTQYF. As DNA, the CDR3 is TGCAGCGCCCACAGCTTTCCTAGCGGGAGTACAGATACGCAGTATTTT.

The V call is TRBV28, the J call TRBJ2-2; 12 positions match TRBD2. The germline V gene encodes CDR1 MDHEN and CDR2 SYDVKM. The CDR3 runs to 17 residues. With 5 bases clipped from V and 5 bases from J, the junction kept 9 bases outside the gene matches. Here the CDR3 reads CASSISSGRAGTGELFF. The CDR3 bases are TGTGCCAGCAGTATATCTAGCGGGAGGGCAGGGACCGGGGAGCTGTTTTTT.

The chain joins TRBV27 to TRBJ2-2; tentatively, D is TRBD1 (5 bases). The CDR3 totals 17 residues. Germline loops: CDR1 MNHEY, CDR2 SMNVEV (reference sequence). V was cut by 4 bases and J by 5 bases, with 20 bases left in between. CDR3 sequence reads: CASSSGGPHSGTGELFF. DNA of the CDR3: TGTGCCAGCAGTTCGGGTGGTCCTCACTCAGGGACCGGGGAGCTGTTTTTT.

The chain joins TRBV30 to TRBJ2-2, with a tentative D call TRBD2 (5 bases). CDR3 size: 14 residues. V dropped 5 bases and J dropped 0 bases, with 10 bases sitting between them. Per germline, CDR1 GTSNPN and CDR2 SVGIG (reference sequence). In DNA form, the CDR3 reads TGTGCCTGGCTTAGCGACGCGAACACCGGGGAGCTGTTTTTT. Protein product: CAWLSDANTGELFF.

The count of this clone is one. The chain uses TRBV5-1 and TRBJ2-4, with D maybe TRBD2 (6 bases). V shed 2 bases and J shed 7 bases, with 13 bases lying between them. The CDR3 sequence is 14 residues long. Per the germline V gene, CDR1 is SGHRS and CDR2 is YFSETQ. The CDR3 nucleotides read TGCGCCAGCAGCTTCGGGGGAGAGGGGAACATTCAGTACTTC. This encodes CASSFGGEGNIQYF.

Regarding this clone: Other DNA variants within this sample encode the same CDR3. This sequence joins TRBV5-5 and TRBJ2-7; D is unresolved. The CDR3 is made up of 13 amino acids. V lost 0 bases, J lost 3 bases, and 7 bases lay in between. CDR1 SGHKS and CDR2 YYEKEE come from the germline V gene (reference sequence). The CDR3 here is CASSLGLYYEQYF. The CDR3 DNA follows: TGTGCCAGCAGCTTGGGCCTTTACTACGAGCAGTACTTC. Full variable domain (missing parts from reference TRBV5-5 and TRBJ2-7): DAGVTQSPTHLIKTRGQQVTLRCSPISGHKSVSWYQQVLGQGPQFIFQYYEKEERGRGNFPDRFSARQFPNYSSELNVNALLLGDSALYLCASSLGLYYEQYFGPGTRLTVT.